This paragraph reports one T cell receptor beta chain. The antigen remains unidentified. Healthy bone marrow donors made up the donors. This sample is drawn from a study of cytomegalovirus exposure and HLA in healthy donors. General study findings and limits: As was reported, the classifier diagnosed cytomegalovirus status with high specificity and sensitivity.

The PCR contained 60 Vbeta and 13 Jbeta primers. Original processing methods: There were about 80 million unique TCR beta chains by a later count, and around 10 million of them were shared. Assay: immunoSEQ multiplex PCR; the TCRdb copy retains only in-frame clones and omits some. V and J calls and clone size are copied from that table; D and trimming were computed from the DNA. In the table there are 310,000 or so clones, 70% to 90% of which are singletons. Looked up from germline, CDR1 is MNHNS and CDR2 is SASEGT. The V end was cut by 5 bases, the J end by 1 base, with 11 bases between. The CDR3 contains 14 residues.

The sequenced sample consisted of PBMCs. This sequence joins TRBV6-1 and TRBJ1-1, with D possibly matching TRBD1 (5 bases). This TCR was recovered from a woman between 18 and 30 years old in good health and CMV-seronegative. CDR3 sequence: CASSPTVANTEAFF. For the CDR3, the DNA is TGTGCCAGCAGTCCGACAGTTGCGAACACTGAAGCTTTCTTT.